This T cell receptor beta chain derives from a study of blood T cell repertoires in COVID-19. The assay was immunoSEQ multiplex PCR, and TCRdb's table has in-frame clones only and misses some. Of 150,000 or so clones in the sample, around 84% are singletons; the top ten hold 35% to 40%. This clone was seen a handful of times. The sequenced material came from peripheral blood. The origin of this receptor is a human donor in a cohort sampled during active COVID-19.

The CDR3 is CASSPPVTNYGYTF. The CDR3, as DNA: TGTGCCAGCTCACCACCGGTGACAAACTATGGCTACACCTTC. The chain combines TRBV18 with TRBJ1-2; no clear D. The CDR3 has 14 residues. Trimming removed 0 bases at V and 2 bases at J, with 7 bases between. CDR1 KGHSH and CDR2 LQKENI come from the germline V gene.